The 6 T cell receptor beta chains below come from one sample, sequenced in a study of T cell changes during pregnancy in multiple sclerosis. Assay: immunoSEQ multiplex PCR; the TCRdb copy retains only in-frame clones and omits some. The table has about 39,000 clones, approximately 94% seen once. The sequenced sample was CD4+ T cells from peripheral blood mononuclear cells, obtained after pregnancy. The receptors come from a female donor with multiple sclerosis, enrolled in a pregnancy study.

This clone occurred once. The rearrangement links TRBV4-2 to TRBJ1-2; perhaps TRBD1 as D (6 bases). The CDR3 is 14 residues long. Germline CDR1 and CDR2: LGHNA and YNFKEQ. Trimming removed 1 base from V and 4 bases from J, with 10 bases in between. CDR3 sequence reads: CASSQGDRPYGYTF. The CDR3 bases are TGTGCCAGCAGCCAAGGAGACAGGCCCTATGGCTACACCTTC.

The J gene is TRBJ2-3, the V gene TRBV6-6; 9 bases are shared with TRBD2. The CDR3 contains 14 residues. J was trimmed by 14 bases and V by 0 bases; bases with no gene match: 9. Germline V gene lookup returns CDR1 MNHNY and CDR2 SVGAGI (reference sequence). Here the CDR3 DNA reads TGTGCCAGCAGTTACTCGGGACTAGCCAAGAGGGGGTATTTT. It yields the protein CASSYSGLAKRGYF.

This CDR3 reads CASSMTDSPLHF. The DNA of the CDR3 is TGTGCCAGTAGTATGACTGATTCACCCCTCCACTTT. The rearrangement links TRBV19 to TRBJ1-6; D is uncertain. Germline CDR1 reads LNHDA; CDR2 reads SQIVND (reference sequence). This CDR3 contains 12 residues. Deletions cut 3 bases from V and 8 bases from J, with 5 bases between.

This rearrangement joins TRBV5-1 to TRBJ1-5; D call uncertain. The germline V gene encodes CDR1 SGHRS and CDR2 YFSETQ. The CDR3 is made up of 13 amino acids. V was trimmed by 4 bases and J by 5 bases, leaving 10 bases between them. The CDR3 protein is CASSADGYQPQHF. DNA of the CDR3: TGCGCCAGCAGCGCGGATGGTTATCAGCCCCAGCATTTT.

This clone was seen only once. The chain links TRBV14 to TRBJ2-7; 9 bases are shared with TRBD1. The J segment lost 5 bases and the V segment lost 5 bases, leaving 16 bases of the junction unmatched. Germline values: CDR1 SGHDN, CDR2 FVKESK. This CDR3 is 17 amino acids long. DNA of the CDR3: TGTGCCAGCAGCGAAAGATGGACAGGGGTCTCCCGCGACGAGCAGTACTTC. Protein sequence: CASSERWTGVSRDEQYF.

The V call is TRBV10-1, the J call TRBJ2-5; the D gene is possibly TRBD2 (5 bases). Germline V gene data show CDR1 as WNHNN and CDR2 as SYGVQD (reference sequence). The CDR3 covers 10 residues. CDR3 bases: TGCTTGGGGAGTCAAGAGACCCAGTACTTC. Translation gives CLGSQETQYF.